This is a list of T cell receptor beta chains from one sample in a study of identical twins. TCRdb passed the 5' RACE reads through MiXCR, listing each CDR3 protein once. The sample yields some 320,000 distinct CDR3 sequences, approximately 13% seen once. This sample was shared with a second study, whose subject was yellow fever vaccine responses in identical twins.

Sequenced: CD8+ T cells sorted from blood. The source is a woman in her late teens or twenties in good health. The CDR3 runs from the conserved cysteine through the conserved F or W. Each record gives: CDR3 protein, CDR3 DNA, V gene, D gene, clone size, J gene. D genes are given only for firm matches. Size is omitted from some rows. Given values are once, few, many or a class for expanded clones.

cdr3_aa: CSVTERRGVEQYF
cdr3_nt: TGCAGCGTGACCGAGAGGAGGGGTGTCGAGCAGTACTTC
v_call: TRBV29-1
d_call: NA
clone_size: many
j_call: TRBJ2-7

cdr3_aa: CARPTGGDTGELFF
cdr3_nt: TGTGCCAGGCCTACAGGGGGTGACACCGGGGAGCTGTTTTTT
v_call: TRBV27
d_call: TRBD1
clone_size: few
j_call: TRBJ2-2

cdr3_aa: CASSINYLNYGYTF
cdr3_nt: TGCGCCAGCAGCATTAACTATCTGAACTATGGCTACACCTTC
v_call: TRBV4-1
d_call: NA
clone_size: few
j_call: TRBJ1-2

cdr3_aa: CASRPLAGEYNEQFF
cdr3_nt: TGTGCCAGCAGACCCCTAGCGGGGGAGTACAATGAGCAGTTCTTC
v_call: TRBV6-4
d_call: TRBD2
clone_size: many
j_call: TRBJ2-1

cdr3_aa: CASSVASGESGEQFF
cdr3_nt: TGTGCCAGCAGCGTAGCTTCGGGGGAGTCGGGTGAGCAGTTCTTC
v_call: TRBV9
d_call: NA
clone_size: NA
j_call: TRBJ2-1

cdr3_aa: CASSTERMNTEAFF
cdr3_nt: TGTGCCAGCAGCACGGAGAGAATGAACACTGAAGCTTTCTTT
v_call: TRBV6-1
d_call: NA
clone_size: few
j_call: TRBJ1-1

cdr3_aa: CASSSTMDRDTDTQYF
cdr3_nt: TGTGCCAGCAGTTCCACTATGGACAGGGACACAGATACGCAGTATTTT
v_call: TRBV12-3/TRBV12-4
d_call: TRBD1
clone_size: few
j_call: TRBJ2-3

cdr3_aa: CASWSADEQFF
cdr3_nt: TGTGCCAGCTGGAGCGCGGATGAGCAGTTCTTC
v_call: TRBV12-3/TRBV12-4
d_call: NA
clone_size: NA
j_call: TRBJ2-1

cdr3_aa: CASSLLAVAVAGGHYSTDTQYF
cdr3_nt: TGTGCCAGCAGTTTATTAGCCGTCGCGGTAGCGGGAGGACACTATAGCACAGATACGCAGTATTTT
v_call: TRBV27
d_call: TRBD2
clone_size: NA
j_call: TRBJ2-3

cdr3_aa: CASSLTGITEAFF
cdr3_nt: TGTGCCAGCAGCTTGACAGGTATCACTGAAGCTTTCTTT
v_call: TRBV12-3/TRBV12-4
d_call: NA
clone_size: NA
j_call: TRBJ1-1

cdr3_aa: CASSVPRELTGGVNEQFF
cdr3_nt: TGTGCCAGCAGCGTTCCCCGAGAGTTGACAGGGGGTGTCAATGAGCAGTTCTTC
v_call: TRBV9
d_call: TRBD1
clone_size: NA
j_call: TRBJ2-1

cdr3_aa: CASSLAGPNAQYF
cdr3_nt: TGTGCCAGCAGCTTAGCCGGACCTAACGCGCAGTACTTC
v_call: TRBV7-8
d_call: NA
clone_size: few
j_call: TRBJ2-7

cdr3_aa: CSVDLAGHTDTQYF
cdr3_nt: TGCAGCGTTGACCTAGCGGGTCACACAGATACGCAGTATTTT
v_call: TRBV29-1
d_call: TRBD2
clone_size: many
j_call: TRBJ2-3

cdr3_aa: CASSLEGDLYEQYF
cdr3_nt: TGTGCCAGCAGCTTAGAGGGAGACCTCTACGAGCAGTACTTC
v_call: TRBV5-5
d_call: NA
clone_size: many
j_call: TRBJ2-7

cdr3_aa: CSAAMREYNEQFF
cdr3_nt: TGCAGTGCCGCGATGCGGGAATACAATGAGCAGTTCTTC
v_call: TRBV20-1
d_call: NA
clone_size: few
j_call: TRBJ2-1

cdr3_aa: CASSDGTTHEQFF
cdr3_nt: TGTGCCAGCAGTGACGGAACAACCCATGAGCAGTTCTTC
v_call: TRBV6-4
d_call: NA
clone_size: few
j_call: TRBJ2-1

cdr3_aa: CASASGETQYF
cdr3_nt: TGTGCTAGTGCCTCCGGCGAGACCCAGTACTTC
v_call: TRBV12-5
d_call: NA
clone_size: NA
j_call: TRBJ2-5

cdr3_aa: CASSLGQGSYYGYTF
cdr3_nt: TGTGCCAGCAGCTTGGGACAGGGGAGTTACTATGGCTACACCTTC
v_call: TRBV5-6
d_call: TRBD1
clone_size: many
j_call: TRBJ1-2

cdr3_aa: CATSSGNLEAFF
cdr3_nt: TGTGCCACCAGCAGTGGGAACCTTGAAGCTTTCTTT
v_call: TRBV15
d_call: NA
clone_size: many
j_call: TRBJ1-1

cdr3_aa: CASSSRGTGVDQPQHF
cdr3_nt: TGTGCCAGCAGCTCCCGCGGGACAGGGGTGGACCAGCCCCAGCATTTT
v_call: TRBV7-8
d_call: TRBD1
clone_size: NA
j_call: TRBJ1-5

cdr3_aa: CSARASGSPPYEQYF
cdr3_nt: TGCAGTGCTAGGGCTAGCGGGAGTCCCCCCTACGAGCAGTACTTC
v_call: TRBV20-1
d_call: TRBD2
clone_size: NA
j_call: TRBJ2-7

cdr3_aa: CSVEDSRTYNEQFF
cdr3_nt: TGCAGCGTTGAAGACAGCCGAACCTACAATGAGCAGTTCTTC
v_call: TRBV29-1
d_call: NA
clone_size: NA
j_call: TRBJ2-1

cdr3_aa: CASSDSVYEQYF
cdr3_nt: TGTGCCAGCAGTGATAGCGTCTACGAGCAGTACTTC
v_call: TRBV25-1
d_call: NA
clone_size: many
j_call: TRBJ2-7

cdr3_aa: CASSLLGQATHTDTQYF
cdr3_nt: TGTGCCAGCAGCTTGCTGGGACAGGCCACTCACACAGATACGCAGTATTTT
v_call: TRBV5-6
d_call: TRBD1
clone_size: few
j_call: TRBJ2-3

cdr3_aa: CSAPTSGGESYNEQFF
cdr3_nt: TGCAGTGCTCCGACTAGCGGGGGGGAGTCCTACAATGAGCAGTTCTTC
v_call: TRBV20-1
d_call: TRBD2
clone_size: many
j_call: TRBJ2-1

cdr3_aa: CASSTGTGTDTQYF
cdr3_nt: TGTGCCAGCAGCACAGGGACAGGGACAGATACGCAGTATTTT
v_call: TRBV11-2
d_call: TRBD1
clone_size: NA
j_call: TRBJ2-3

cdr3_aa: CSARLRDFFNEQFF
cdr3_nt: TGCAGTGCTAGACTACGGGACTTCTTCAATGAGCAGTTCTTC
v_call: TRBV20-1
d_call: NA
clone_size: NA
j_call: TRBJ2-1

cdr3_aa: CASSYQGHGLGGF
cdr3_nt: TGTGCCAGCAGCTACCAGGGACACGGACTTGGGGGGTTC
v_call: TRBV7-9
d_call: NA
clone_size: few
j_call: TRBJ2-7

cdr3_aa: CASSQDLVRSTDTQYF
cdr3_nt: TGTGCCAGCAGCCAAGATCTGGTGCGCAGCACAGATACGCAGTATTTT
v_call: TRBV3-1
d_call: NA
clone_size: NA
j_call: TRBJ2-3

cdr3_aa: CASSPGLAGEQYF
cdr3_nt: TGTGCCAGCAGCCCTGGACTAGCTGGCGAGCAGTACTTC
v_call: TRBV12-3/TRBV12-4
d_call: TRBD2
clone_size: NA
j_call: TRBJ2-7

cdr3_aa: CASTMTGASGEQYF
cdr3_nt: TGTGCCAGCACCATGACAGGTGCCTCCGGGGAGCAGTACTTC
v_call: TRBV11-2
d_call: NA
clone_size: NA
j_call: TRBJ2-7

cdr3_aa: CSASQGAYGYTF
cdr3_nt: TGCAGTGCAAGTCAGGGGGCTTATGGCTACACCTTC
v_call: TRBV20-1
d_call: TRBD1
clone_size: few
j_call: TRBJ1-2

cdr3_aa: CASSRGRNQPQHF
cdr3_nt: TGTGCCAGCAGTCGGGGGAGGAATCAGCCCCAGCATTTT
v_call: TRBV12-3/TRBV12-4
d_call: NA
clone_size: few
j_call: TRBJ1-5

cdr3_aa: CASSPGGTDEQYF
cdr3_nt: TGTGCCAGCAGCCCAGGGGGCACGGACGAGCAGTACTTC
v_call: TRBV12-3/TRBV12-4
d_call: TRBD1
clone_size: many
j_call: TRBJ2-7

cdr3_aa: CASSERQGPGNYEQYF
cdr3_nt: TGTGCCAGCAGTGAACGGCAGGGGCCAGGGAACTACGAGCAGTACTTC
v_call: TRBV6-1
d_call: NA
clone_size: few
j_call: TRBJ2-7

cdr3_aa: CASSARGGETQYF
cdr3_nt: TGTGCCAGCAGCGCCAGGGGAGGGGAGACCCAGTACTTC
v_call: TRBV2
d_call: NA
clone_size: NA
j_call: TRBJ2-5

cdr3_aa: CASSVVWANLRAKNIQYF
cdr3_nt: TGTGCCAGCAGCGTAGTTTGGGCTAACCTGCGTGCCAAAAACATTCAGTACTTC
v_call: TRBV9
d_call: NA
clone_size: few
j_call: TRBJ2-4

cdr3_aa: CATTLLGDITDTQYF
cdr3_nt: TGTGCCACCACCCTTTTGGGGGACATCACAGATACGCAGTATTTT
v_call: TRBV3-1
d_call: NA
clone_size: NA
j_call: TRBJ2-3

cdr3_aa: CSVEFALAFSTDTQYF
cdr3_nt: TGCAGCGTTGAGTTTGCGTTGGCTTTTAGCACAGATACGCAGTATTTT
v_call: TRBV29-1
d_call: NA
clone_size: few
j_call: TRBJ2-3

cdr3_aa: CASSEGRDGVNEQFF
cdr3_nt: TGTGCCAGCAGTGAAGGGCGGGATGGGGTCAATGAGCAGTTCTTC
v_call: TRBV2
d_call: NA
clone_size: few
j_call: TRBJ2-1

cdr3_aa: CASSPTGGPSSYEQYF
cdr3_nt: TGTGCCAGCAGCCCTACAGGGGGCCCCTCATCCTACGAGCAGTACTTC
v_call: TRBV3-1
d_call: TRBD1
clone_size: many
j_call: TRBJ2-7

cdr3_aa: CCANPGASGRADTQYF
cdr3_nt: TGCTGTGCCAACCCCGGGGCTAGCGGGAGGGCAGATACGCAGTATTTT
v_call: TRBV20-1
d_call: TRBD2
clone_size: NA
j_call: TRBJ2-3

cdr3_aa: CASSEGAGSTDTQYF
cdr3_nt: TGTGCCAGCAGTGAAGGGGCAGGGAGCACAGATACGCAGTATTTT
v_call: TRBV6-1
d_call: NA
clone_size: NA
j_call: TRBJ2-3

cdr3_aa: CASIQSMNTEAFF
cdr3_nt: TGTGCCAGCATCCAGAGCATGAACACTGAAGCTTTCTTT
v_call: TRBV6-1
d_call: NA
clone_size: NA
j_call: TRBJ1-1

cdr3_aa: CASSARLAGGLGNEQFF
cdr3_nt: TGTGCCAGCAGCGCGCGACTAGCGGGAGGGCTGGGGAATGAGCAGTTCTTC
v_call: TRBV7-6
d_call: TRBD2
clone_size: NA
j_call: TRBJ2-1

cdr3_aa: CASSLLGREQFF
cdr3_nt: TGTGCCAGCAGCCTACTAGGACGTGAGCAGTTCTTC
v_call: TRBV28
d_call: NA
clone_size: NA
j_call: TRBJ2-1

cdr3_aa: CASSSGTSSYSEQFF
cdr3_nt: TGTGCCAGCAGTTCCGGGACTAGCAGTTATAGTGAGCAGTTCTTC
v_call: TRBV6-5
d_call: TRBD2
clone_size: NA
j_call: TRBJ2-1